A single sample is the source of the 26 T cell receptor beta chains below, sequenced in a study of T cell responses to AZD1222 COVID-19 vaccine. Clones were sequenced by immunoSEQ multiplex PCR, and TCRdb holds only the in-frame ones, with some missing. The table lists 98,000 or so clones, around 90% of them singletons, with around 3.3% in the top ten. The sample was peripheral blood, taken on day 0 of MenACWY control vaccination. The receptors derive from an adult in good health.

This chain connects TRBV5-6 to TRBJ1-5; D call uncertain. CDR3 size: 15 residues. The V end was cut by 0 bases, the J end by 3 bases, with 10 bases between. Germline lookup yields CDR1 SGHDT and CDR2 YYEEEE. CDR3 in amino acids: CASSLARRFNQPQHF. Written as DNA, the CDR3 is TGTGCCAGCAGCTTGGCTAGGAGGTTCAATCAGCCCCAGCATTTT.

The chain employs TRBV9 and TRBJ1-1, with D perhaps TRBD1 (5 bases). This CDR3 spans 17 amino acids. V was clipped by 0 bases and J by 0 bases, with 15 bases between them. Germline-derived CDR1 and CDR2 are SGDLS and YYNGEE. The CDR3 nucleotides are TGTGCCAGCAGCGTAGTGCCCACTGGGGCGATGAACACTGAAGCTTTCTTT. Translation: CASSVVPTGAMNTEAFF.

V usage is TRBV12-3 or TRBV12-4 and J usage is TRBJ1-1; 9 bases match TRBD1. Trimming at V came to 6 bases and at J to 8 bases, leaving 4 bases not matched to a gene. This CDR3 is 12 amino acids long. CDR3 in DNA: TGTGCCAGCAGCAGAGGGACAGGGGAAGCTTTCTTT. Amino acids: CASSRGTGEAFF.

This chain links TRBV6-5 with TRBJ2-7; 8 positions agree with TRBD1. The V segment lost 5 bases and the J segment 4 bases; nucleotides outside the gene matches: 7. There are 14 residues in the CDR3. CDR1 MNHEY and CDR2 SVGAGI come from the germline V gene. The CDR3: CASSPGTGKYEQYF. DNA for the CDR3: TGTGCCAGCAGTCCCGGGACAGGAAAATACGAGCAGTACTTC.

The chain joins TRBV30 to TRBJ1-4; D is possibly TRBD1 (5 bases). Trimming stripped 8 bases from V and 6 bases from J, with 22 bases between. This CDR3 has 15 amino acids. Germline-derived CDR1 and CDR2 are GTSNPN and SVGIG (reference sequence). This CDR3 is CAGNTGGRVDEKLFF. The CDR3, as DNA: TGTGCCGGTAATACCGGGGGGAGGGTCGATGAAAAACTGTTTTTT.

This chain joins TRBV27 and TRBJ2-3; TRBD2 agrees at 13 bases. This CDR3 is 17 amino acids long. The trim removed 5 bases at V and 3 bases at J, leaving 8 bases unmatched. Germline loops: CDR1 MNHEY, CDR2 SMNVEV (reference sequence). Here the CDR3 reads CASSRLLAGGLTDTQYF. The CDR3 nucleotides read TGTGCCAGCAGTCGCTTACTAGCGGGGGGGTTGACAGATACGCAGTATTTT.

On this clone: Other DNA sequences of this sample code for an identical CDR3. The V call is TRBV30, the J call TRBJ1-2, with D hard to call. With 0 bases removed from V and 5 bases from J, the gap between germline ends came to 4 bases. The CDR3 has 11 amino acids. Germline V lookup: CDR1 GTSNPN, CDR2 SVGIG (reference sequence). This chain's CDR3 is CAWSVRYGYTF. CDR3 DNA sequence: TGTGCCTGGAGTGTGCGGTATGGCTACACCTTC.

The V gene is TRBV7-9, the J gene TRBJ2-2, with TRBD2 matching 8 bases. Germline lookup yields CDR1 SEHNR and CDR2 FQNEAQ (reference sequence). This CDR3 has 15 amino acids. Losses at the gene ends were 6 bases for V and 4 bases for J; bases not matched to a gene: 7. For the CDR3, the DNA is TGTGCCAGCAGTGGCGGGGGGCCGCGCACCGGGGAGCTGTTTTTT. Protein sequence: CASSGGGPRTGELFF.

This clone occurred once. The genes are TRBV3-1 (or the pseudogene TRBV3-2) and TRBJ1-1; 7 nucleotides align to TRBD1. V shed 6 bases and J 8 bases; nucleotides not matched to a gene: 6. CDR1 LGHDT and CDR2 YNNKEL come from the germline V gene (reference sequence). CDR3 length equals 12 residues. CDR3 amino acids: CASRVGTAEAFF. The CDR3 DNA reads TGTGCCAGCAGGGTTGGGACAGCAGAAGCTTTCTTT.

There are a few counts of this clone. The chain joins TRBV27 to TRBJ1-1; D remains ambiguous. The CDR3 length is 15 residues. The V gene lost 6 bases and the J gene lost 0 bases, with 14 bases spanning the gap. In germline, CDR1 is MNHEY, CDR2 SMNVEV (reference sequence). The CDR3 bases are TGTGCCAGCAGCCGTTATAGCATAATGAACACTGAAGCTTTCTTT. Its translation: CASSRYSIMNTEAFF.

The rearrangement links TRBV9 to TRBJ2-7; 9 bases are shared with TRBD1. From germline, CDR1 is SGDLS and CDR2 YYNGEE. J lost 4 bases, V lost 0 bases, and 8 bases had no gene match. The CDR3 length is 16 residues. CDR3 residues: CASSVGLQGAGYEQYF. In nucleotides, the CDR3 is TGTGCCAGCAGCGTAGGGCTACAGGGGGCGGGTTACGAGCAGTACTTC.

Only a few counts were recorded for this clone. The DNA for the CDR3 is TGCGCCAGCAGCGCAAGAGGAGGGGCTGGGAACACCGGGGAGCTGTTTTTT. This codes for CASSARGGAGNTGELFF. The chain links TRBV4-3 to TRBJ2-2; tentatively, D is TRBD2 (6 bases). Germline CDR1 reads LGHNA; CDR2 reads YSLEER. The ends were cut back, 5 bases at V and 1 base at J, with 17 bases in the middle. The length of the CDR3 is 17 residues.

The gene calls are TRBV28 and TRBJ1-5, with no clear D. The germline V gene has CDR1 MDHEN and CDR2 SYDVKM. The CDR3 consists of 16 residues. The V end lost 3 bases, the J end lost 5 bases, and 17 bases lay between the germline ends. The CDR3 nucleotides are TGTGCCAGCAGTTTGGGCAGTCCGAGTGGTGATCAGCCCCAGCATTTT. Residues: CASSLGSPSGDQPQHF.

This clone was detected only once. V is TRBV27 and J is TRBJ2-1; D is undetermined. Trimming took off 3 bases at V and 6 bases at J, with 6 bases between the two ends. The CDR3 length is 12 residues. Germline CDR1 reads MNHEY; CDR2 reads SMNVEV (reference sequence). CDR3 DNA sequence: TGTGCCAGCAGTTTGAGGCTCAATGAGCAGTTCTTC. Translated, it gives CASSLRLNEQFF.

This chain joins TRBV19 and TRBJ1-2; TRBD1 aligns across 11 bases. This CDR3 comprises 11 residues. V was clipped by 9 bases and J by 6 bases; unmatched bases: 0. The germline CDR1 and CDR2 sequences are LNHDA and SQIVND (reference sequence). Here the CDR3 reads CARDRGHGYTF. As DNA, the CDR3 is TGTGCCAGGGACAGGGGGCATGGCTACACCTTC.

This clone was picked up one time. The J gene is TRBJ1-5, the V gene TRBV4-1; no reliable D call. CDR1 and CDR2 from the germline V gene are MGHRA and YSYEKL. The CDR3 length is 13 residues. V lost 0 bases to trimming and J lost 6 bases, with 6 bases between them. This chain's CDR3 is CASSQDRGQPQHF. The CDR3, as DNA: TGCGCCAGCAGCCAAGACCGCGGTCAGCCCCAGCATTTT.

This chain links TRBV18 with TRBJ2-3; 10 bases agree with TRBD2. J lost 3 bases, V lost 5 bases, and 5 bases had no gene match. The germline V gene encodes CDR1 KGHSH and CDR2 LQKENI. The CDR3 covers 15 residues. DNA of the CDR3: TGTGCCAGCTCAGAACAAGCGGGGGGGACAGATACGCAGTATTTT. Translation: CASSEQAGGTDTQYF.

In its sample, this clone was seen a few times. CDR3 nucleotide sequence: TGTGCCAGCAGCTTATTCTTGGACACTGAAGCTTTCTTT. As protein: CASSLFLDTEAFF. The rearrangement uses TRBV7-9 and TRBJ1-1; D remains unclear. V was cut by 2 bases and J by 3 bases, with 7 bases left in between. Germline CDR1 is SEHNR and CDR2 is FQNEAQ (reference sequence). The CDR3 is made up of 13 amino acids.

The V gene is TRBV30, the J gene TRBJ1-1; the D gene is possibly TRBD1 (6 bases). The CDR3 has 12 residues. Deletions cut 2 bases from V and 7 bases from J, with 11 bases between. Germline assignment: CDR1 GTSNPN and CDR2 SVGIG (reference sequence). CDR3 sequence (DNA): TGTGCCTGGAGTCCGACAGGAGTTGAAGCTTTCTTT. It translates to CAWSPTGVEAFF. The full variable domain, with the rest looked up from reference TRBV30 and TRBJ1-1, is SQTIHQWPATLVQPVGSPLSLECTVEGTSNPNLYWYRQAAGRGLQLLFYSVGIGQISSEVPQNLSASRPQDRQFILSSKKLLLSDSGFYLCAWSPTGVEAFFGQGTRLTVV.

This chain links TRBV28 with TRBJ2-2, with D perhaps given as TRBD1 or TRBD2 (6 bases each). Deletions cut 2 bases from V and 2 bases from J, with 15 bases between. This CDR3 has 17 residues. The germline V gene encodes CDR1 MDHEN and CDR2 SYDVKM. The CDR3 DNA sequence: TGTGCCAGCAGTTTAATAACCGGGGGCTATAACACCGGGGAGCTGTTTTTT. Its protein product is CASSLITGGYNTGELFF.

This clone was found once. The chain uses TRBV24-1 and TRBJ1-2; possible D gene TRBD1, 6 bases. V was cut by 2 bases and J by 4 bases, with 25 bases left in between. Germline CDR1 and CDR2: KGHDR and SFDVKD. The CDR3 extends over 19 amino acids. The CDR3 sequence: CATSDWPKRAGTSSYGYTF. The CDR3 region has the DNA TGTGCCACCAGTGATTGGCCGAAAAGGGCAGGGACAAGTAGCTATGGCTACACCTTC.

The V gene is TRBV7-3, the J gene TRBJ2-7; 7 bases map to TRBD1. Germline V lookup: CDR1 SGHTA, CDR2 FQGTGA. The CDR3 runs to 15 residues. The V gene end was trimmed by 5 bases and the J gene end by 2 bases; junction bases not matched to a gene: 9. The CDR3 DNA sequence: TGTGCCAGCAGCCCCGGGACAGTTGAGACCTACGAGCAGTACTTC. Amino acid sequence: CASSPGTVETYEQYF. Using reference TRBV7-3 and TRBJ2-7 for the parts outside the CDR3, the full variable domain is GAGVSQTPSNKVTEKGKYVELRCDPISGHTALYWYRQSLGQGPEFLIYFQGTGAADDSGLPNDRFFAVRPEGSVSTLKIQRTERGDSAVYLCASSPGTVETYEQYFGPGTRLTVT.

The chain joins TRBV28 to TRBJ1-2; the D gene is possibly TRBD1 (6 bases). The CDR3 covers 15 residues. Per germline, CDR1 MDHEN and CDR2 SYDVKM. V lost 6 bases and J lost 4, with 18 bases in between. The CDR3 DNA reads as TGTGCCAGCAGCCCTGATACTGGGGGCTCCTATGGCTACACCTTC. Protein product: CASSPDTGGSYGYTF.

V gene TRBV19 combines with J gene TRBJ1-2; D perhaps matches TRBD1 (5 bases). The CDR3 loop spans 15 amino acids. The V end lost 10 bases, the J end lost 4 bases, and 22 bases lay between the germline ends. The germline gives CDR1 LNHDA, CDR2 SQIVND (reference sequence). The CDR3 spells CATLGRGKGVYGYTF. The CDR3 DNA reads as TGTGCCACCTTAGGCCGGGGGAAAGGGGTCTATGGCTACACCTTC.

The J gene is TRBJ2-3, the V gene TRBV10-1, with 9 bases fitting TRBD1. Germline trimming cut 6 bases from V and 4 bases from J; bases unmatched to any gene: 5. CDR1 and CDR2 (germline): WNHNN, SYGVQD (reference sequence). CDR3 length: 14 amino acids. CDR3 coding DNA: TGCGCCAGCAGGAGGGACAGGGCGGCAGATACGCAGTATTTT. Protein: CASRRDRAADTQYF.

This rearrangement joins TRBV19 to TRBJ2-2, with 8 bases that match TRBD2. The CDR3 consists of 16 residues. Unmatched junction bases numbered 11, after V lost 5 bases and J lost 6 bases. Germline V lookup: CDR1 LNHDA, CDR2 SQIVND (reference sequence). The CDR3 DNA is TGTGCCAGTAGTCCCCTCGGGACTAGATTGGCCGGGGAGCTGTTTTTT. It specifies CASSPLGTRLAGELFF.